Below are 13 T cell receptor beta chains sequenced from a single sample in a study of CD8 T cells in Susac syndrome. RNA was extracted with the RNeasy kit, and a quantity of 0.5 to 1 ug was reverse transcribed using random hexamers. Via MiXCR, TCRdb re-called the immunoSEQ multiplex PCR reads, giving one row per CDR3 protein. The profile shows around 160,000 distinct CDR3 sequences, 93% of them singletons. Sequenced input: CD4+ T cells from PBMCs. The receptors were sampled from a human donor in good health.

V usage is TRBV7-9 and J usage is TRBJ1-4; TRBD1 is a possible D gene (5 bases). There are 15 residues in the CDR3. The V end lost 0 bases, the J end lost 8 bases, and 13 bases lay between the germline ends. CDR1 SEHNR and CDR2 FQNEAQ come from the germline V gene (reference sequence). The CDR3 bases are TGTGCCAGCAGCTTAGCAGTGGGGCTGAGGGAAAAACTGTTTTTT. The encoded protein is CASSLAVGLREKLFF.

The gene calls are TRBV5-1 and TRBJ1-2; no clear D. This CDR3 contains 14 residues. Germline V gene data show CDR1 as SGHRS and CDR2 as YFSETQ. V was trimmed by 0 bases and J by 2 bases, leaving 8 bases between them. CDR3 loop: CASSLAWGNYGYTF. CDR3 nucleotide sequence: TGCGCCAGCAGCTTGGCTTGGGGAAACTATGGCTACACCTTC. The whole variable domain, remainder taken from reference TRBV5-1 and TRBJ1-2, is KAGVTQTPRYLIKTRGQQVTLSCSPISGHRSVSWYQQTPGQGLQFLFEYFSETQRNKGNFPGRFSGRQFSNSRSEMNVSTLELGDSALYLCASSLAWGNYGYTFGSGTRLTVV.

The rearrangement joins TRBV29-1 to TRBJ1-3; no firm D call. Germline CDR1 SQVTM, CDR2 ANQGSEA. Trimming removed 5 bases from V and 0 bases from J, with 8 bases in between. The CDR3 consists of 13 residues. The CDR3 region is CSVSRTSGNTIYF. The DNA for the CDR3 is TGCAGCGTTTCCAGGACCTCTGGAAACACCATATATTTT.

The rearrangement uses TRBV29-1 and TRBJ2-7; maybe TRBD2 (5 bases). The length of the CDR3 is 13 residues. The germline gives CDR1 SQVTM, CDR2 ANQGSEA. Trimming shortened V by 3 bases and J by 4 bases, and 13 bases separated the two germline ends. CDR3 protein: CSVDPGIPYEQYF. The CDR3 nucleotides read TGCAGCGTTGATCCCGGGATCCCTTACGAGCAGTACTTC.

V and J are TRBV5-1 and TRBJ1-1; unclear D gene. CDR1 SGHRS and CDR2 YFSETQ come from the germline V gene. This CDR3 has 14 residues. The V and J ends lost 5 bases and 1 base respectively, with 12 bases between them. The CDR3 loop is CASRARQQNTEAFF. The CDR3 nucleotides are TGCGCCAGCAGGGCACGGCAGCAGAACACTGAAGCTTTCTTT. Supplemented by reference TRBV5-1 and TRBJ1-1, the full variable domain reads KAGVTQTPRYLIKTRGQQVTLSCSPISGHRSVSWYQQTPGQGLQFLFEYFSETQRNKGNFPGRFSGRQFSNSRSEMNVSTLELGDSALYLCASRARQQNTEAFFGQGTRLTVV.

The chain uses TRBV7-2 and TRBJ1-5; D is uncertain. Per the germline V gene, CDR1 is SGHTA and CDR2 is FQGNSA. Trimming removed 3 bases from V and 6 bases from J, with 12 bases in between. This CDR3 has 14 residues. The CDR3 loop is CASSFPGLSQPQHF. The CDR3 DNA sequence: TGTGCCAGCAGCTTCCCAGGCCTCAGTCAGCCCCAGCATTTT.

J is TRBJ1-4 and V is TRBV7-9; D remains unclear. Germline V gene sequence: CDR1 SEHNR, CDR2 FQNEAQ (reference sequence). This CDR3 contains 13 residues. V lost 1 base and J lost 14, with 14 bases in between. The CDR3 DNA follows: TGTGCCAGCAGCTTAGTAACGCCCGCGGCCCTGTTTTTT. Its protein is CASSLVTPAALFF.

The chain employs TRBV5-1 and TRBJ1-3, with a possible D match to TRBD1 (5 bases). V was trimmed by 0 bases and J by 0 bases, leaving 10 bases between them. Germline V CDR1 and CDR2: SGHRS, YFSETQ. This CDR3 spans 16 amino acids. The CDR3 is CASSLVGASSGNTIYF. As DNA, the CDR3 is TGCGCCAGCAGCTTGGTTGGGGCTAGCTCTGGAAACACCATATATTTT.

J is TRBJ2-1 and V is TRBV20-1, with 15 bases fitting TRBD2. The germline V gene encodes CDR1 DFQATT and CDR2 SNEGSKA (reference sequence). V lost 3 bases, J lost 9 bases, and 6 bases stayed unmatched. This CDR3 comprises 15 residues. The CDR3 bases are TGCAGTGCTAGTCCCGGGACTAGCGGGGGGACTGAGCAGTTCTTC. Translated: CSASPGTSGGTEQFF.

V is TRBV9 and J is TRBJ2-7, with 7 nucleotides matching TRBD2. Germline lookup yields CDR1 SGDLS and CDR2 YYNGEE. The CDR3 has 16 amino acids. Trimming took 4 bases from V and 0 from J; bases not matched to a gene: 10. The CDR3 nucleotides read TGTGCCAGCAGCCCGGATAGCGGGTGGAGCTCCTACGAGCAGTACTTC. Its translation: CASSPDSGWSSYEQYF.

This clonotype came up once. The chain couples TRBV6-5 to TRBJ2-7; D unresolved. Germline CDR1 MNHEY, CDR2 SVGAGI. With 4 bases removed from V and 5 bases from J, the gap between germline ends came to 6 bases. The CDR3 has 11 residues. The DNA of the CDR3 is TGTGCCAGCAGTTGGGGTAACGAGCAGTACTTC. Protein: CASSWGNEQYF.

This clonotype was recorded once. V usage is TRBV12-3 or TRBV12-4 and J usage is TRBJ2-4; D is undetermined. V was clipped by 7 bases and J by 8 bases, with 12 bases between them. The CDR3 consists of 12 residues. The CDR3 loop reads CASTQDWDIQYF. The CDR3 nucleotides read TGTGCCAGCACTCAGGATTGGGACATTCAGTACTTC.

In its sample, this clonotype was seen once. The rearrangement uses TRBV5-1 and TRBJ2-5; D gene unclear. V shed 5 bases and J shed 3 bases, with 11 bases lying between them. Per germline, CDR1 SGHRS and CDR2 YFSETQ. The CDR3 extends over 13 amino acids. Here the CDR3 reads CASRDRSKETQYF. In DNA, the CDR3 is TGCGCCAGCAGAGACCGGTCCAAAGAGACCCAGTACTTC.